This passage covers 32 T cell receptor beta chains from one sample sequenced in a study of blood T cell repertoires in COVID-19 (dated by TCRdb to 2020 to 2021). Preparation of the library involved the immunoSEQ multiplex PCR assay. TCRdb took over this immuneACCESS table, retaining in-frame rearrangements with V and J assigned. Such tables are incomplete; in checked studies, under half of the missing clones stem from an unresolved V gene, and the remainder is unexplained. The sample data list 68,000 or so clones, and 87% of these were observed just once. The top ten clones comprise roughly 6.5% of the sample. The sequencing sample was made of peripheral blood. Receptor source: a man over 45 with active COVID-19.

V is TRBV28 and J is TRBJ1-4; tentatively, D is TRBD1 (5 bases). From germline, CDR1 is MDHEN and CDR2 SYDVKM. This CDR3 has 13 residues. Trimming cost V 6 bases and J 8 bases, with 13 bases left between them. CDR3 sequence reads: CASRDSVREKLFF. The CDR3 coding sequence is TGTGCCAGCAGAGACAGTGTCCGAGAAAAACTGTTTTTT.

This chain connects TRBV5-8 to TRBJ2-1, with 10 nucleotides matching TRBD1. There are 19 residues in the CDR3. The V gene's germline CDR1 is SGHTS and CDR2 YDEGEE. With 3 bases clipped from V and 1 base from J, the junction kept 13 bases outside the gene matches. CDR3 amino acids: CASSWGVRDRGGSYNEQFF. In DNA, the CDR3 is TGTGCCAGCAGCTGGGGCGTCCGGGACAGGGGAGGGTCCTACAATGAGCAGTTCTTC. Supplemented by reference TRBV5-8 and TRBJ2-1, the full variable domain reads EAGVTQSPTHLIKTRGQQATLRCSPISGHTSVYWYQQALGLGLQFLLWYDEGEERNRGNFPPRFSGRQFPNYSSELNVNALELEDSALYLCASSWGVRDRGGSYNEQFFGPGTRLTVL.

This clone was seen just once. The V and J genes are TRBV4-2 and TRBJ2-7, with D unclear. Germline V CDR1 and CDR2: LGHNA, YNFKEQ. This CDR3 has 15 amino acids. Trimming took off 1 base at V and 3 bases at J, with 13 bases between the two ends. The CDR3 nucleotides read TGTGCCAGCAGCCAAGCGATTACAGTTTTCTACGAGCAGTACTTC. It yields the protein CASSQAITVFYEQYF.

This rearrangement joins TRBV3-1 (or the pseudogene TRBV3-2) to TRBJ2-5; tentatively, D is TRBD2 (5 bases). The germline V gene encodes CDR1 LGHDT and CDR2 YNNKEL (reference sequence). V was shortened by 0 bases and J by 7 bases, with 15 bases between the two germline ends. CDR3 length: 15 residues. The CDR3: CASSQDKLVSGTQYF. CDR3 bases: TGTGCCAGCAGCCAAGATAAACTAGTCAGTGGGACCCAGTACTTC.

The rearrangement joins TRBV5-1 to TRBJ2-1; the D gene is possibly TRBD2 (5 bases). Germline CDR1 SGHRS, CDR2 YFSETQ. This CDR3 is 13 amino acids long. Trimming shortened V by 5 bases and J by 3 bases, and 9 bases separated the two germline ends. CDR3 coding DNA: TGCGCCAGCAGGGCGGACTTCTACAATGAGCAGTTCTTC. Its translation: CASRADFYNEQFF.

The V call is TRBV6-2 or TRBV6-3, the J call TRBJ1-1; 9 bases agree with TRBD1. The junction had 3 bases not matched to a gene; V was cut back by 6 bases and J by 7 bases. Germline V gene sequence: CDR1 MNHEY, CDR2 SVGEGT. The CDR3 runs to 12 residues. CDR3 amino acids: CASSLGQGEAFF. The CDR3 DNA sequence: TGTGCCAGCAGCCTGGGACAGGGTGAAGCTTTCTTT.

This chain links TRBV4-1 with TRBJ1-1; D perhaps matches TRBD1 (6 bases). The CDR3 runs 16 residues. Germline assignment: CDR1 MGHRA and CDR2 YSYEKL. V shed 0 bases and J shed 3 bases, with 14 bases lying between them. DNA for the CDR3: TGCGCCAGCAGCCAAGATAGGACAGTGTGGGACACTGAAGCTTTCTTT. Translated, it gives CASSQDRTVWDTEAFF.

The chain combines TRBV7-9 with TRBJ2-7, with TRBD2 matching 11 bases. In germline, CDR1 is SEHNR, CDR2 FQNEAQ (reference sequence). Trimming took 5 bases from V and 3 from J; bases not matched to a gene: 6. This CDR3 spans 15 amino acids. CDR3 DNA: TGTGCCAGCAGCGGCGGGACTAGCGGTGACTACGAGCAGTACTTC. This translates into CASSGGTSGDYEQYF.

The rearrangement uses TRBV5-1 and TRBJ1-5, with D maybe TRBD1 (5 bases). This CDR3 contains 14 residues. Germline loops: CDR1 SGHRS, CDR2 YFSETQ. V lost 2 bases and J 7 bases, leaving 13 bases between the germline ends. The CDR3 protein is CASSFQGEGQPQHF. The DNA for the CDR3 is TGCGCCAGCAGCTTCCAGGGTGAAGGACAGCCCCAGCATTTT. The full variable domain, in which reference TRBV5-1 and TRBJ1-5 provide the parts outside the CDR3, is KAGVTQTPRYLIKTRGQQVTLSCSPISGHRSVSWYQQTPGQGLQFLFEYFSETQRNKGNFPGRFSGRQFSNSRSEMNVSTLELGDSALYLCASSFQGEGQPQHFGDGTRLSIL.

This chain uses TRBV2 with TRBJ1-5; D unresolved. V shed 5 bases and J shed 5 bases, with 10 bases lying between them. Per germline, CDR1 SNHLY and CDR2 FYNNEI. The CDR3 is made up of 13 amino acids. The CDR3 nucleotides are TGTGCCAGCAGTACGATGCGGGATCAGCCCCAGCATTTT. It is translated as CASSTMRDQPQHF. Full variable domain (outside the CDR3, taken from reference TRBV2 and TRBJ1-5): EPEVTQTPSHQVTQMGQEVILRCVPISNHLYFYWYRQILGQKVEFLVSFYNNEISEKSEIFDDQFSVERPDGSNFTLKIRSTKLEDSAMYFCASSTMRDQPQHFGDGTRLSIL.

The chain uses TRBV4-3 and TRBJ2-2, with D possibly being TRBD2 (5 bases). Germline V CDR1 and CDR2: LGHNA, YSLEER. The ends were cut back, 3 bases at V and 1 base at J, with 18 bases in the middle. The CDR3 is 18 residues long. This chain's CDR3 is CASSQDLGLDLNTGELFF. The CDR3 DNA follows: TGCGCCAGCAGCCAGGACTTGGGCCTAGACTTGAACACCGGGGAGCTGTTTTTT.

This chain joins TRBV3-1 (or the pseudogene TRBV3-2) and TRBJ1-5; D ambiguous. CDR1 and CDR2 (germline): LGHDT, YNNKEL (reference sequence). Trimming removed 1 base at V and 0 bases at J, with 4 bases between. This CDR3 region has 14 residues. CDR3 sequence: CASSQGGSNQPQHF. CDR3 sequence (DNA): TGTGCCAGCAGCCAAGGAGGTAGCAATCAGCCCCAGCATTTT.

DNA of the CDR3: TGTGCCAGCACCCAGGCACAGGGGGACTCCACTGAAGCTTTCTTT. It translates to CASTQAQGDSTEAFF. The chain links TRBV7-9 to TRBJ1-1; 8 nucleotides line up with TRBD1. The CDR3 loop spans 15 amino acids. J was trimmed by 4 bases and V by 7 bases; bases with no gene match: 11. The germline CDR1 and CDR2 sequences are SEHNR and FQNEAQ (reference sequence).

This sequence joins TRBV7-2 and TRBJ2-5; D is unresolved. CDR1 SGHTA and CDR2 FQGNSA come from the germline V gene. This CDR3 has 13 residues. Trimming shortened V by 2 bases and J by 4 bases, and 8 bases separated the two germline ends. The CDR3 nucleotides are TGTGCCAGCAGCTTATGGAGACGAGAGACCCAGTACTTC. Its protein is CASSLWRRETQYF.

This clone was recorded a few times. The chain's CDR3 is CASKHTGTVRRNQPQHF. The CDR3 region has the DNA TGTGCCAGCAAACATACGGGGACAGTGAGACGCAATCAGCCCCAGCATTTT. The chain joins TRBV19 to TRBJ1-5, with 7 bases identical to TRBD1. J was trimmed by 2 bases and V by 9 bases; bases with no gene match: 16. The CDR3 extends over 17 amino acids. Germline V CDR1 and CDR2: LNHDA, SQIVND (reference sequence). Together with reference TRBV19 and TRBJ1-5, the CDR3 gives the full variable domain: DGGITQSPKYLFRKEGQNVTLSCEQNLNHDAMYWYRQDPGQGLRLIYYSQIVNDFQKGDIAEGYSVSREKKESFPLTVTSAQKNPTAFYLCASKHTGTVRRNQPQHFGDGTRLSIL.

The V and J genes are TRBV6-2 or TRBV6-3 and TRBJ2-5; tentatively, D is TRBD2 (5 bases). Deletions cut 6 bases from V and 4 bases from J, with 12 bases between. The CDR3 spans 13 residues. Per the germline V gene, CDR1 is MNHEY and CDR2 is SVGEGT. Written as DNA, the CDR3 is TGTGCCAGCAGCGACGGAGGTTTAGAGACCCAGTACTTC. Amino acids: CASSDGGLETQYF.

The rearrangement links TRBV11-2 to TRBJ1-5; perhaps TRBD1 as D (6 bases). Per the germline V gene, CDR1 is SGHAT and CDR2 is FQNNGV. V lost 7 bases and J lost 1, with 14 bases in between. The CDR3 is 15 residues long. CDR3 coding DNA: TGTGCCAGCACCCTGGTTGGGGGCAGCAATCAGCCCCAGCATTTT. Amino acids: CASTLVGGSNQPQHF. Filled out from reference TRBV11-2 and TRBJ1-5, the complete variable domain reads EAGVAQSPRYKIIEKRQSVAFWCNPISGHATLYWYQQILGQGPKLLIQFQNNGVVDDSQLPKDRFSAERLKGVDSTLKIQPAKLEDSAVYLCASTLVGGSNQPQHFGDGTRLSIL.

This chain links TRBV12-3 or TRBV12-4 with TRBJ2-4, with D perhaps TRBD1 (6 bases). The CDR3 runs 13 residues. V gave up 7 bases and J gave up 7 bases, with 14 bases separating them. Here the CDR3 reads CASTHDRRNIQYF. In DNA form, the CDR3 reads TGTGCCAGCACTCATGACAGGCGGAACATTCAGTACTTC.

This sequence joins TRBV5-1 and TRBJ2-7; 8 bases map to TRBD1. The length of the CDR3 is 14 residues. The V gene's germline CDR1 is SGHRS and CDR2 YFSETQ. V gave up 0 bases and J gave up 6 bases; unmatched junction bases: 5. The DNA for the CDR3 is TGCGCCAGCAGCTTGGAGACAGGGGTTCCCGAGCAGTACTTC. Its translation: CASSLETGVPEQYF.

This chain connects TRBV7-8 to TRBJ2-3, with a weak D call TRBD2 (5 bases). V was pared by 4 bases and J by 3 bases, with 26 bases between. The CDR3 extends over 19 amino acids. Germline V gene lookup returns CDR1 SGHVS and CDR2 FQNEAQ. As DNA, the CDR3 is TGTGCCAGCAGCTCACCCGCGGGTCTTTGGACTTCTTGGACAGATACGCAGTATTTT. It codes for CASSSPAGLWTSWTDTQYF.

V is TRBV24-1 and J is TRBJ2-3; TRBD2 matches 14 bases. CDR1 KGHDR and CDR2 SFDVKD come from the germline V gene. V lost 7 bases, J lost 4 bases, and 6 bases stayed unmatched. The CDR3 consists of 16 residues. The CDR3 spells CATSPGLAGGPDTQYF. As DNA, the CDR3 is TGTGCCACCAGCCCAGGACTAGCGGGAGGCCCAGATACGCAGTATTTT.

CDR3 nucleotides: TGTGCCAGCAGCTTTCGATCGGGGGGTAACGGCTACACCTTC. Translation: CASSFRSGGNGYTF. V and J are TRBV5-5 and TRBJ1-2; D possibly corresponds to TRBD1 (5 bases). This CDR3 has 14 residues. Germline V gene data show CDR1 as SGHKS and CDR2 as YYEKEE (reference sequence). Trimming cost V 2 bases and J 8 bases, with 16 bases left between them.

This chain connects TRBV7-3 to TRBJ2-1, with TRBD2 matching over 13 bases. Trimming at V came to 4 bases and at J to 0 bases, leaving 3 bases not matched to a gene. The germline gives CDR1 SGHTA, CDR2 FQGTGA. The length of the CDR3 is 17 residues. The CDR3 DNA reads as TGTGCCAGCAGCTCCGGGACTAGCGGGACCTCCTACAATGAGCAGTTCTTC. Amino acid sequence: CASSSGTSGTSYNEQFF.

The CDR3 nucleotides read TGTGCCAGCAGCCTACCAAACAGGGGGCGCGGGACAATTGTTCCCGGGGAGCTGTTTTTT. As protein: CASSLPNRGRGTIVPGELFF. The chain is built from TRBV11-3 and TRBJ2-2; 9 bases map to TRBD1. The CDR3 has 20 residues. The germline V gene encodes CDR1 SGHNT and CDR2 YENEEA. The V gene end was trimmed by 5 bases and the J gene end by 6 bases; junction bases not matched to a gene: 22.

This clone was observed a single time. The chain recombines TRBV15 with TRBJ2-1; maybe TRBD1 (6 bases). Germline V gene sequence: CDR1 LNHNV, CDR2 YYDKDF (reference sequence). This CDR3 contains 14 residues. Trimming removed 4 bases from V and 6 bases from J, with 13 bases in between. The chain's CDR3 is CATSKGQGPNEQFF. CDR3 nucleotide sequence: TGTGCCACCAGCAAGGGACAAGGCCCCAATGAGCAGTTCTTC.

The V gene is TRBV6-5, the J gene TRBJ1-2; 9 positions match TRBD1. Germline-derived CDR1 and CDR2 are MNHEY and SVGAGI. The CDR3 is 14 residues long. The J segment lost 7 bases and the V segment lost 6 bases, leaving 9 bases of the junction unmatched. The CDR3 DNA is TGTGCCAGCAGCCGCGGGACAGGGAATAGTGGCTACACCTTC. Amino acid sequence: CASSRGTGNSGYTF.

The genes are TRBV29-1 and TRBJ2-3, with TRBD2 matching 12 bases. CDR3 length: 15 residues. After removal of 6 bases from V and 2 bases from J, the junction contained 6 bases not matched to a gene. Per germline, CDR1 SQVTM and CDR2 ANQGSEA. CDR3 DNA sequence: TGCAGCGTAACGACTAGCGGGGGAACCACAGATACGCAGTATTTT. Translation: CSVTTSGGTTDTQYF.

This rearrangement joins TRBV5-1 to TRBJ1-2; tentative D call: TRBD1 (5 bases). Germline CDR1 reads SGHRS; CDR2 reads YFSETQ. Trimming stripped 0 bases from V and 5 bases from J, with 8 bases between. CDR3 length equals 13 residues. The CDR3 nucleotides are TGCGCCAGCAGCTTGGCGCGGGGGTATGGCTACACCTTC. Its protein is CASSLARGYGYTF.

On this clone: The CDR3 end shows no conserved phenylalanine or tryptophan, and so a read error is likely. Because the CDR3's place on the DNA is in doubt, the DNA is left out and the CDR3 is given as listed by TCRdb. The chain carries TRBV7-3 and TRBJ1-2. Inclusive of both ends, the CDR3 amounts to 10 amino acids. CDR1 is SGHTA, CDR2 FQGTGA, per germline. The CDR3 region is CASSIQRRGD.

V is TRBV7-3 and J is TRBJ2-3; TRBD1 aligns across 9 bases. V shed 5 bases and J 4 bases; nucleotides not matched to a gene: 7. CDR3 length: 15 residues. CDR1 and CDR2 (germline): SGHTA, FQGTGA. DNA for the CDR3: TGTGCCAGCAGCCCGGGACAGGGAGGCCCAGATACGCAGTATTTT. Protein product: CASSPGQGGPDTQYF.

The chain joins TRBV12-3 or TRBV12-4 to TRBJ2-7, with 9 bases aligning to TRBD1. V shed 8 bases and J 6 bases; nucleotides not matched to a gene: 8. CDR3 length: 13 residues. As DNA, the CDR3 is TGTGCCAGCGGAATAACGACAGGGGGCGAGCAGTACTTC. This gives the protein CASGITTGGEQYF.

This clone was picked up one time. The genes are TRBV7-2 and TRBJ2-7, with D maybe TRBD1 (6 bases). With 5 bases removed from V and 6 bases from J, the gap between germline ends came to 14 bases. Germline V CDR1 and CDR2: SGHTA, FQGNSA. The CDR3 sequence is 13 residues long. The CDR3 region is CASSEFGQFEQYF. Written as DNA, the CDR3 is TGTGCCAGCAGCGAATTCGGACAGTTCGAGCAGTACTTC.